This T cell receptor beta chain comes out of a study of radiation and T cells in renal cell carcinoma. Regarding the study as a whole: Top tumor clonotypes rose in blood 2 weeks post-radiation, then contracted.

Time point meaning: blood 4 weeks post-SBRT, at nephrectomy. Treatment defined: 15 Gy SBRT to primary tumor, nephrectomy 4 weeks later. Here immunoSEQ multiplex PCR was the method, and the copy in TCRdb shows in-frame clones only, minus some. Of over 120,000 clones listed, approximately 86% were seen once; the top ten hold 17%. This clone appeared a few times. No antigen is known for it. The CDR3 runs to 15 residues. Germline CDR1 reads MRHNA; CDR2 reads SNTAGT. Trimming took 6 bases from V and 6 from J; bases not matched to a gene: 10. The source of this sequence is a woman in her fifties or sixties with renal cell carcinoma. The gene calls are TRBV6-4 and TRBJ2-2, with 7 bases that match TRBD1. The sample in question was blood, obtained from a patient whose treatment included radiotherapy and nephrectomy. The CDR3 DNA is TGTGCCAGCAGCCTACAGGGGACCCTCCCCGGGGAGCTGTTTTTT. This sequence encodes CASSLQGTLPGELFF.